This TCR beta chain was observed in a study of blood T cell repertoires in COVID-19. Looking at the study overall: Samples came from the United States, Italy and Spain, spanning acute and convalescent COVID-19. T cells, B-cell-depleted T cells, or PBMCs supplied cDNA or gDNA.

Here immunoSEQ multiplex PCR was the method, and the copy in TCRdb shows in-frame clones only, minus some. The table shows fewer than 350,000 clones, with 86% occurring only once. From germline, CDR1 is LNHDA and CDR2 SQIVND (reference sequence). This CDR3 spans 14 amino acids. V dropped 5 bases and J dropped 5; count of bases not matched to a gene: 8. This clonotype originated in a woman in her twenties or thirties who had recovered from COVID-19. Material: peripheral blood. V is TRBV19 and J is TRBJ1-2, with TRBD1 matching over 7 bases. CDR3 region: CASSGRRQGYGYTF. The DNA of the CDR3 is TGTGCCAGTAGTGGACGACGACAGGGTTATGGCTACACCTTC.